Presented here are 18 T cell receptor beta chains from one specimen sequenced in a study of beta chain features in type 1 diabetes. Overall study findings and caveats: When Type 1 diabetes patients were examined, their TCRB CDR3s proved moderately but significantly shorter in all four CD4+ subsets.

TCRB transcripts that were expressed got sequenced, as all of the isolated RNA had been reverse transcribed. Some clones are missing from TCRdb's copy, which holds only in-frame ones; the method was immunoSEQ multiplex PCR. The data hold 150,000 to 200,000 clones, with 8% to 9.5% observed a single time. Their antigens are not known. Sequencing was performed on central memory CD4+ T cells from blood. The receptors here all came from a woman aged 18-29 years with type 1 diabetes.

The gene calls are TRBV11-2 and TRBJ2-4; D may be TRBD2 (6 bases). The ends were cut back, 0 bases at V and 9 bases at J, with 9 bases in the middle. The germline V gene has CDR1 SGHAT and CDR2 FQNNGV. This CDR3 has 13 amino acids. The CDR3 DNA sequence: TGTGCCAGCAGCTTAGAGGAGGGAGGCATTCAGTACTTC. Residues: CASSLEEGGIQYF.

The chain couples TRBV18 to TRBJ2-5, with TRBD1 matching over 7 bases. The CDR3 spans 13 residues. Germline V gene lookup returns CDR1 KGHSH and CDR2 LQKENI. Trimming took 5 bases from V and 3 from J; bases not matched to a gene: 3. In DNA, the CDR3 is TGTGCCAGCTCAACCGGACAGGAAGAGACCCAGTACTTC. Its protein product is CASSTGQEETQYF.

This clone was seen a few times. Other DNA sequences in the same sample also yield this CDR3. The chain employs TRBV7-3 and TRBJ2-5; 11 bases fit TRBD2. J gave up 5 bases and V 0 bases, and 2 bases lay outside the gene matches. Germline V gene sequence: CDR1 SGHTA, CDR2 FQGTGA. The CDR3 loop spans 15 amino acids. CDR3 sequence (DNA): TGTGCCAGCAGCTTAACGCCTAGCGGGAGGGAGACCCAGTACTTC. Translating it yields CASSLTPSGRETQYF.

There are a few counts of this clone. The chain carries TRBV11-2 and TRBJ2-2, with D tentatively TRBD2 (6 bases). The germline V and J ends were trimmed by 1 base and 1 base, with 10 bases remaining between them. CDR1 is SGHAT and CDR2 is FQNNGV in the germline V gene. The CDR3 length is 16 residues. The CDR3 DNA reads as TGTGCCAGCAGCTTAGTTGCGGGATTGAACACCGGGGAGCTGTTTTTT. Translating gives CASSLVAGLNTGELFF.

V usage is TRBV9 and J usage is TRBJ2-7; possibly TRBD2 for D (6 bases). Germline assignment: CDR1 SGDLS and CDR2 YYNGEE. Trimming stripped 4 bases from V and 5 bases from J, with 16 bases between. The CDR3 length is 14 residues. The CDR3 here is CASSRKGWEDEQYF. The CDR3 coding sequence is TGTGCCAGCAGCAGAAAGGGGTGGGAGGACGAGCAGTACTTC.

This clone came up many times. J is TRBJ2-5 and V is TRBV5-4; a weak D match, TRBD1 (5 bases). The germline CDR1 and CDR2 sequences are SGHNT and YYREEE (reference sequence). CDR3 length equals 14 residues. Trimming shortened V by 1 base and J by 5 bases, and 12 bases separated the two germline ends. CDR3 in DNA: TGTGCCAGCAGCTTGCAGGGAAGCACCGAGACCCAGTACTTC. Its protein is CASSLQGSTETQYF.

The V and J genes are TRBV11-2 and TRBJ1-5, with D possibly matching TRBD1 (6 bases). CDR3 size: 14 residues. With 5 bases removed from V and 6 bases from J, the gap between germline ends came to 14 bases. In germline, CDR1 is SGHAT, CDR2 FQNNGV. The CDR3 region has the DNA TGTGCCAGCAGCCCTGATGGGGGCGGTCAGCCCCAGCATTTT. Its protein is CASSPDGGGQPQHF.

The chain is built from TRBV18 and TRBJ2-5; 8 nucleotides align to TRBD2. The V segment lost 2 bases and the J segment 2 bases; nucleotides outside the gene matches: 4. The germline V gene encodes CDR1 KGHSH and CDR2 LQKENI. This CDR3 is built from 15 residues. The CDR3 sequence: CASSPNGGVQETQYF. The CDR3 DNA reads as TGTGCCAGCTCACCAAACGGGGGGGTACAAGAGACCCAGTACTTC.

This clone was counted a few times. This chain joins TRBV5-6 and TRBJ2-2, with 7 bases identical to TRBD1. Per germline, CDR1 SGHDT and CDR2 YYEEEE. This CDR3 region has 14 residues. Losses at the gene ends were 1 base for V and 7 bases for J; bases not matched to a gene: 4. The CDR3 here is CASSLTGTDGELFF. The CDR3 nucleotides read TGTGCCAGCAGCTTGACAGGGACAGACGGGGAGCTGTTTTTT.

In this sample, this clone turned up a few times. The CDR3 region is CASSFGTSSDEQFF. In DNA, the CDR3 is TGCGCCAGCAGCTTTGGGACTAGCAGTGATGAGCAGTTCTTC. The rearrangement uses TRBV5-1 and TRBJ2-1; TRBD2 matches 9 bases. CDR1 and CDR2 (germline): SGHRS, YFSETQ. V lost 2 bases and J lost 8; bases outside the gene matches: 5. The length of the CDR3 is 14 residues. Complete variable domain (other parts from reference TRBV5-1 and TRBJ2-1): KAGVTQTPRYLIKTRGQQVTLSCSPISGHRSVSWYQQTPGQGLQFLFEYFSETQRNKGNFPGRFSGRQFSNSRSEMNVSTLELGDSALYLCASSFGTSSDEQFFGPGTRLTVL.

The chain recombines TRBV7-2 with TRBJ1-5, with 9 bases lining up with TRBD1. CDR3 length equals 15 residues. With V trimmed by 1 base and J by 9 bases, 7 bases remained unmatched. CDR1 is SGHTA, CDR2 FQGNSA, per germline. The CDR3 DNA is TGTGCCAGCAGCTTAGGACAGGGGGAACCCCGGCCCCAGCATTTT. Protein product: CASSLGQGEPRPQHF. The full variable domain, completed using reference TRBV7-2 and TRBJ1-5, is GAGVSQSPSNKVTEKGKDVELRCDPISGHTALYWYRQSLGQGLEFLIYFQGNSAPDKSGLPSDRFSAERTGGSVSTLTIQRTQQEDSAVYLCASSLGQGEPRPQHFGDGTRLSIL.

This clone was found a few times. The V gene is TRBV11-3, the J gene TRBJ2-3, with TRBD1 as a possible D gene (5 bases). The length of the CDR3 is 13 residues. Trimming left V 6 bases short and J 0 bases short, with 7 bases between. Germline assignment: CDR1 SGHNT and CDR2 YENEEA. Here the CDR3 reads CASRPGSTDTQYF. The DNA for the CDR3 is TGTGCCAGCAGGCCAGGGAGCACAGATACGCAGTATTTT.

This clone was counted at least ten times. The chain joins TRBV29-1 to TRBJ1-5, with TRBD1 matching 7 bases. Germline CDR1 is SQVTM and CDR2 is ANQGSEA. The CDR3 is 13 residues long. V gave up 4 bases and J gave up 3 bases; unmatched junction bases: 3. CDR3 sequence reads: CSVVQGYNQPQHF. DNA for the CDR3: TGCAGCGTTGTACAGGGGTACAATCAGCCCCAGCATTTT.

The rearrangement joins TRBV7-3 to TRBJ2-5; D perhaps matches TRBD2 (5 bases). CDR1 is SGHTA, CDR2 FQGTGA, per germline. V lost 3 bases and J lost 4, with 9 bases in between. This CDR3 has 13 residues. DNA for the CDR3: TGTGCCAGCAGCTTGGGCGAGGGAGAGACCCAGTACTTC. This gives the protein CASSLGEGETQYF.

The CDR3 DNA follows: TGTGCCAGCAGGGCTGAACAGTTCTTC. Its protein is CASRAEQFF. The V call is TRBV7-2, the J call TRBJ2-1; unclear D gene. The length of the CDR3 is 9 residues. Germline V gene lookup returns CDR1 SGHTA and CDR2 FQGNSA. Trimming left V 6 bases short and J 13 bases short, with 7 bases between.

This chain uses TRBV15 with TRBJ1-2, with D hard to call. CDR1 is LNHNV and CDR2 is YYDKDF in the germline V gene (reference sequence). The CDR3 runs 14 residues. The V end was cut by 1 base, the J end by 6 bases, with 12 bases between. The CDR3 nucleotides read TGTGCCACCAGCAGAGGGCCCACCTCCAATGGCTACACCTTC. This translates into CATSRGPTSNGYTF.

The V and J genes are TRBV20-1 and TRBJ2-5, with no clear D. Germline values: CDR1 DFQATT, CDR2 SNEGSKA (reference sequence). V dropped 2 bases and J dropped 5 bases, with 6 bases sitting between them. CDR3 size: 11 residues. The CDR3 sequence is CSARPRETQYF. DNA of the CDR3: TGCAGTGCTAGACCACGGGAGACCCAGTACTTC.

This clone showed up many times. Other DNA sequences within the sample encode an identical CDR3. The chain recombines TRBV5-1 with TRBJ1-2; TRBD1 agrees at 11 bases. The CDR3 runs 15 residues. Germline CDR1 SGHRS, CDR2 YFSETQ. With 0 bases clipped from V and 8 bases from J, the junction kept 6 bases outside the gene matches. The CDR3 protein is CASSLAGTGGEGYTF. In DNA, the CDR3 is TGCGCCAGCAGCTTGGCCGGGACAGGGGGGGAAGGCTACACCTTC.